Shown below are 10 T cell receptor beta chains from a single sample sequenced in a study of shared T cell receptors in the human thymus. Clones were read by immunoSEQ multiplex PCR, and TCRdb kept only the in-frame ones, dropping some. Of roughly 700,000 clones listed, around nine tenths are singletons. These data were also reused for a study on human thymus T cells.

The specimen was thymocytes. Receptor source: a boy under two years old with a congenital heart defect.

The chain links TRBV20-1 to TRBJ2-5; perhaps TRBD2 as D (6 bases). CDR1 is DFQATT, CDR2 SNEGSKA, per germline (reference sequence). The CDR3 is made up of 11 amino acids. Trimming left V 3 bases short and J 5 bases short, with 7 bases between. The CDR3 reads CSARSGETQYF. For the CDR3, the DNA is TGCAGTGCTAGGAGCGGGGAGACCCAGTACTTC.

The chain has TRBV30 and TRBJ2-6; D is possibly TRBD1 (6 bases). V lost 4 bases and J 0 bases, leaving 22 bases between the germline ends. The CDR3 consists of 19 residues. Germline V lookup: CDR1 GTSNPN, CDR2 SVGIG (reference sequence). CDR3 amino acids: CAWIKEDSEGLSGANVLTF. The CDR3 DNA sequence: TGTGCCTGGATCAAAGAGGACAGCGAAGGCCTCTCTGGGGCCAACGTCCTGACTTTC.

The V and J genes are TRBV27 and TRBJ2-7; 9 nucleotides line up with TRBD1. The V segment lost 5 bases and the J segment 5 bases; nucleotides outside the gene matches: 10. Germline V gene sequence: CDR1 MNHEY, CDR2 SMNVEV (reference sequence). The CDR3 spans 15 residues. DNA for the CDR3: TGTGCCAGCAGTCCCCACGGGACAGGGATCCACGAGCAGTACTTC. Its translation: CASSPHGTGIHEQYF.

This clone showed up just a few times. The J gene is TRBJ2-1, the V gene TRBV25-1, with TRBD2 matching over 9 bases. V lost 1 base to trimming and J lost 4 bases; unmatched junction nucleotides: 8. Germline assignment: CDR1 MGHDK and CDR2 SYGVNS. The CDR3 totals 17 residues. CDR3 sequence: CASSEWPEREAYNEQFF. In nucleotides, the CDR3 is TGTGCCAGCAGTGAATGGCCCGAGCGGGAGGCGTACAATGAGCAGTTCTTC.

The chain recombines TRBV10-1 with TRBJ2-2, with D perhaps matching TRBD1 (6 bases). V lost 3 bases and J 5 bases, leaving 13 bases between the germline ends. The V gene's germline CDR1 is WNHNN and CDR2 SYGVQD (reference sequence). This CDR3 comprises 15 residues. Here the CDR3 reads CASSEDRSWTGELFF. CDR3 nucleotides: TGCGCCAGCAGTGAAGACAGGTCCTGGACCGGGGAGCTGTTTTTT.

The genes are TRBV12-5 and TRBJ2-5, with a weak D call TRBD2 (5 bases). V lost 10 bases to trimming and J lost 9 bases, with 18 bases between them. The CDR3 has 12 amino acids. Germline loops: CDR1 LGHNT, CDR2 FRNRAP. CDR3 region: CATGLAAGAQYF. As DNA, the CDR3 is TGTGCTACCGGGCTAGCAGCCGGGGCCCAGTACTTC.

This clone was picked up a small number of times. The V and J genes are TRBV23-1 and TRBJ2-3; D remains ambiguous. TRBV23-1 is assigned to the ORF class and has an uncertain function. This CDR3 contains 12 residues. Deletions cut 6 bases from V and 6 bases from J, with 10 bases between. CDR3 sequence reads: CASRVARDTQYF. The CDR3 DNA reads as TGCGCCAGCAGGGTCGCCCGGGATACGCAGTATTTT.

This rearrangement joins TRBV10-1 to TRBJ2-1, with 8 bases aligning to TRBD1. V was pared by 4 bases and J by 5 bases, with 13 bases of the junction left unmatched. This CDR3 comprises 17 residues. The V gene's germline CDR1 is WNHNN and CDR2 SYGVQD (reference sequence). Here the CDR3 reads CASSAIDTGGENNEQFF. DNA of the CDR3: TGCGCCAGCAGTGCCATAGATACAGGGGGTGAGAACAATGAGCAGTTCTTC.

The chain couples TRBV30 to TRBJ2-7; D is possibly TRBD2 (5 bases). The germline V and J ends were trimmed by 3 bases and 1 base, with 13 bases remaining between them. The CDR3 contains 14 residues. CDR1 and CDR2 (germline): GTSNPN, SVGIG (reference sequence). DNA for the CDR3: TGTGCCTGGAGGACTACCGTGGGTTCCTACGAGCAGTACTTC. Protein sequence: CAWRTTVGSYEQYF.

CDR3 DNA: TGTGCCAGCAGCTCCTATCCGACTAGCGGGCTAGCCAAAAACATTCAGTACTTC. Encoded protein: CASSSYPTSGLAKNIQYF. The chain uses TRBV7-2 and TRBJ2-4; 10 nucleotides align to TRBD2. V was pared by 4 bases and J by 0 bases, with 9 bases of the junction left unmatched. This CDR3 has 18 residues. Germline CDR1 SGHTA, CDR2 FQGNSA.